This entry lists 8 T cell receptor beta chains sequenced from one sample in a study of T cell changes during pregnancy in multiple sclerosis. The protocol was immunoSEQ multiplex PCR, while the TCRdb copy is restricted to in-frame clones and leaves out a portion. The data show about 36,000 clones, about 88% seen once. The material was CD8+ T cells from peripheral blood mononuclear cells, obtained in the third trimester of pregnancy. The source is a female donor with multiple sclerosis, enrolled in a pregnancy study.

The genes are TRBV7-2 and TRBJ2-3; TRBD1 is a possible D gene (5 bases). The CDR3 runs to 13 residues. Germline V lookup: CDR1 SGHTA, CDR2 FQGNSA. Trimming cost V 3 bases and J 1 base, with 5 bases left between them. This CDR3 reads CASSFRGTDTQYF. CDR3 sequence (DNA): TGTGCCAGCAGCTTCAGGGGCACAGATACGCAGTATTTT.

V gene TRBV29-1 combines with J gene TRBJ2-2, with 7 bases identical to TRBD1. Germline V gives CDR1 SQVTM, CDR2 ANQGSEA. With 5 bases clipped from V and 0 bases from J, the junction kept 9 bases outside the gene matches. The CDR3 runs to 16 residues. This CDR3 is CSVYDRQGTNTGELFF. The CDR3 nucleotides read TGCAGCGTTTATGATCGACAGGGAACGAACACCGGGGAGCTGTTTTTT.

The rearrangement uses TRBV27 and TRBJ1-1, with 8 nucleotides matching TRBD1. Germline V CDR1 and CDR2: MNHEY, SMNVEV (reference sequence). Trimming removed 4 bases from V and 3 bases from J; junction bases left unmatched: 1. The CDR3 is 13 residues long. The CDR3 sequence: CASSSGGHTEAFF. The CDR3 DNA sequence: TGTGCCAGCAGTTCAGGGGGCCACACTGAAGCTTTCTTT.

The J gene is TRBJ1-5, the V gene TRBV2; D perhaps matches TRBD1 (6 bases). The CDR3 is 13 residues long. The germline V and J ends were trimmed by 5 bases and 4 bases, with 9 bases remaining between them. Germline V gene data show CDR1 as SNHLY and CDR2 as FYNNEI. The CDR3 DNA reads as TGTGCCAGCAGTCCCCAGGGGAATCAGCCCCAGCATTTT. Residues: CASSPQGNQPQHF.

The rearrangement uses TRBV9 and TRBJ2-1; maybe TRBD1 (6 bases). V shed 4 bases and J shed 0 bases, with 11 bases lying between them. Germline lookup yields CDR1 SGDLS and CDR2 YYNGEE. The CDR3 is 15 amino acids. CDR3 loop: CASSITGSSYNEQFF. DNA for the CDR3: TGTGCCAGCAGCATTACAGGGAGCTCCTACAATGAGCAGTTCTTC.

The genes are TRBV4-1 and TRBJ1-5; perhaps TRBD1 as D (5 bases). Germline values: CDR1 MGHRA, CDR2 YSYEKL. V was pared by 0 bases and J by 2 bases, with 14 bases between. CDR3 length equals 17 residues. The CDR3 DNA follows: TGCGCCAGCAGCCAAGATCCCCCGATCAGGGGCAATCAGCCCCAGCATTTT. Translated: CASSQDPPIRGNQPQHF.

V usage is TRBV7-7 and J usage is TRBJ2-1, with 10 bases fitting TRBD1. Germline loops: CDR1 SSHAT, CDR2 FNYEAQ (reference sequence). The CDR3 contains 14 residues. J lost 7 bases, V lost 1 base, and 1 base had no gene match. CDR3 sequence reads: CASSLGTGGNEQFF. Written as DNA, the CDR3 is TGTGCCAGCAGCTTAGGGACAGGGGGGAATGAGCAGTTCTTC.

CDR3 sequence (DNA): TGCAGCGTTTCCCCTACCGGGACACTCAATATGAACACTGAAGCTTTCTTT. This codes for CSVSPTGTLNMNTEAFF. The gene calls are TRBV29-1 and TRBJ1-1; TRBD1 might be the D (6 bases). Per the germline V gene, CDR1 is SQVTM and CDR2 is ANQGSEA. The CDR3 has 17 residues. V was pared by 5 bases and J by 0 bases, with 22 bases between.